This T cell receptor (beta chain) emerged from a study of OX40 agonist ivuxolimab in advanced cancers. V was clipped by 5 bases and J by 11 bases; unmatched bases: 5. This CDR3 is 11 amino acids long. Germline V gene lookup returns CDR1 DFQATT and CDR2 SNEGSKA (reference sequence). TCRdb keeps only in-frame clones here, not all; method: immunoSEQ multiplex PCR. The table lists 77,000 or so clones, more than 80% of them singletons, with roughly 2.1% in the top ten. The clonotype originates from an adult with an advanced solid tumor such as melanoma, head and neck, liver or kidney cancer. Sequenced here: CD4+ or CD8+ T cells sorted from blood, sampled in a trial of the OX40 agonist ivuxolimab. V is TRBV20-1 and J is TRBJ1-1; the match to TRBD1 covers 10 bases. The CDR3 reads CSAPGQGRAFF. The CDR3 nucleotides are TGCAGTGCTCCGGGACAGGGGCGCGCTTTCTTT.